The 15 T cell receptor beta chains in this list originate from one sample, sequenced in a study of blood T cell repertoires in COVID-19. The assay was immunoSEQ multiplex PCR, and TCRdb's table has in-frame clones only and misses some. This repertoire shows about 140,000 clones, around 89% found once; its top ten account for 2.5% to 3%. The sample was peripheral blood. Receptors were obtained from a human donor with COVID-19, enrolled during active disease. The donor label of this sample is uncertain.

As DNA, the CDR3 is TGCGCCAGCAGCTTGGACAGGGCCTTCACAGATACGCAGTATTTT. Translation: CASSLDRAFTDTQYF. V is TRBV5-1 and J is TRBJ2-3; a weak D match, TRBD1 (6 bases). The CDR3 runs 15 residues. The germline gives CDR1 SGHRS, CDR2 YFSETQ. V was shortened by 0 bases and J by 2 bases, with 10 bases between the two germline ends.

This clone was seen only a few times. This chain connects TRBV19 to TRBJ1-1; 11 nucleotides agree with TRBD1. V lost 4 bases to trimming and J lost 0 bases; unmatched junction nucleotides: 7. In germline, CDR1 is LNHDA, CDR2 SQIVND (reference sequence). This CDR3 has 17 residues. CDR3 residues: CASSRTGGRLMNTEAFF. As DNA, the CDR3 is TGTGCCAGTAGTAGGACAGGGGGCCGGCTTATGAACACTGAAGCTTTCTTT.

This sequence joins TRBV5-1 and TRBJ1-2; perhaps TRBD1 as D (6 bases). Between the trimmed V and J ends, which lost 5 bases and 6 bases, there was a span of 14 bases. The germline V gene encodes CDR1 SGHRS and CDR2 YFSETQ. CDR3 length: 13 residues. The CDR3 region has the DNA TGCGCCAGCAGGAGATCAGGGGAGCATGGCTACACCTTC. It yields the protein CASRRSGEHGYTF.

The genes are TRBV2 and TRBJ2-7; a possible D gene is TRBD2 (6 bases). The germline CDR1 and CDR2 sequences are SNHLY and FYNNEI. This CDR3 region has 14 residues. Trimming stripped 10 bases from V and 0 bases from J, with 16 bases between. This CDR3 reads CATQSGLSSYEQYF. CDR3 DNA: TGTGCCACCCAGTCGGGACTCAGCTCCTACGAGCAGTACTTC.

This clone came up once. V gene TRBV7-2 combines with J gene TRBJ2-6; no reliable D call. CDR1 and CDR2 from the germline V gene are SGHTA and FQGNSA. This CDR3 is built from 13 residues. The CDR3, as DNA: TGTGGCACTCGAAGCTCTGGGGCCAACGTCCTGACTTTC. Amino acid sequence: CGTRSSGANVLTF.

For this clone: Sequence at one end of the junction differs from germline and may be a read error. This chain uses TRBV19 with TRBJ2-3; 8 bases are a match to TRBD2. The CDR3 length is 18 residues. Germline V lookup: CDR1 LNHDA, CDR2 SQIVND (reference sequence). CDR3 bases: TGTGCCAGTAGTATAGATCTACCGGGAAGGACTAGCAGAGATACGCAGTATTTT. As protein: CASSIDLPGRTSRDTQYF.

The chain links TRBV6-2 or TRBV6-3 to TRBJ1-1; weak D call: TRBD1 (5 bases). Germline CDR1 is MNHEY and CDR2 is SVGEGT. Trimming took off 0 bases at V and 7 bases at J, with 9 bases between the two ends. CDR3 size: 13 residues. CDR3 sequence (DNA): TGTGCCAGCAGTTACTCAGGGGAGGGTGAAGCTTTCTTT. This translates into CASSYSGEGEAFF.

V gene TRBV2 combines with J gene TRBJ2-5; 7 bases agree with TRBD1. The trim removed 7 bases at V and 1 base at J, leaving 6 bases unmatched. Germline V CDR1 and CDR2: SNHLY, FYNNEI. The CDR3 sequence is 14 residues long. CDR3 protein: CASTLRDSQETQYF. The CDR3 bases are TGTGCCAGCACCCTCCGGGACAGCCAAGAGACCCAGTACTTC.

This clone was recorded a few times. V gene TRBV10-3 combines with J gene TRBJ1-1; no definite D call. V lost 0 bases and J 4 bases, leaving 6 bases between the germline ends. Germline V gene sequence: CDR1 ENHRY, CDR2 SYGVKD. There are 13 residues in the CDR3. CDR3 region: CAISESPSTEAFF. CDR3 nucleotides: TGTGCCATCAGTGAGTCCCCCAGCACTGAAGCTTTCTTT.

The rearrangement uses TRBV6-1 and TRBJ2-2; D might be TRBD1 (5 bases). V shed 2 bases and J shed 6 bases, with 13 bases lying between them. Germline CDR1 and CDR2: MNHNS and SASEGT. The CDR3 consists of 15 residues. The CDR3 sequence: CASSEIGRAPGELFF. The CDR3 DNA reads as TGTGCCAGCAGTGAAATAGGCAGGGCCCCCGGGGAGCTGTTTTTT.

The chain links TRBV3-1 (or the pseudogene TRBV3-2) to TRBJ1-3; D is possibly TRBD1 (6 bases). The germline V and J ends were trimmed by 4 bases and 0 bases, with 10 bases remaining between them. CDR3 length: 15 residues. Germline V gene lookup returns CDR1 LGHDT and CDR2 YNNKEL (reference sequence). This CDR3 reads CASSLRTVSGNTIYF. CDR3 nucleotides: TGTGCCAGCAGCCTTAGGACAGTCTCTGGAAACACCATATATTTT.

The chain couples TRBV9 to TRBJ1-2, with TRBD1 as a possible D gene (6 bases). CDR1 and CDR2 from the germline V gene are SGDLS and YYNGEE. This CDR3 has 16 amino acids. Trimming shortened V by 0 bases and J by 7 bases, and 19 bases separated the two germline ends. CDR3: CASSVEAGQSYSGYTF. The CDR3 coding sequence is TGTGCCAGCAGCGTAGAGGCCGGACAGTCGTATTCTGGCTACACCTTC.

V usage is TRBV19 and J usage is TRBJ2-7; 8 bases map to TRBD1. V lost 5 bases and J lost 4; bases outside the gene matches: 7. Germline CDR1 reads LNHDA; CDR2 reads SQIVND (reference sequence). The CDR3 covers 14 residues. CDR3 region: CASSPRTGSYEQYF. In DNA, the CDR3 is TGTGCCAGTAGTCCACGGACAGGGTCGTACGAGCAGTACTTC.

The chain couples TRBV3-1 (or the pseudogene TRBV3-2) to TRBJ2-7, with D possibly matching TRBD1 (6 bases). Germline V lookup: CDR1 LGHDT, CDR2 YNNKEL (reference sequence). The CDR3 totals 13 residues. The ends were cut back, 5 bases at V and 2 bases at J, with 10 bases in the middle. The CDR3 spells CASSSRTAYEQYF. Written as DNA, the CDR3 is TGTGCCAGCAGCTCCCGGACAGCCTACGAGCAGTACTTC.

The rearrangement uses TRBV5-4 and TRBJ2-1, with TRBD1 matching over 8 bases. The germline V gene has CDR1 SGHNT and CDR2 YYREEE (reference sequence). The ends lost 5 bases at V and 0 bases at J; junction bases unmatched: 7. This CDR3 is built from 16 residues. CDR3 protein: CASSFIDRGSYNEQFF. In DNA, the CDR3 is TGTGCCAGCAGTTTTATTGACAGGGGCTCCTACAATGAGCAGTTCTTC.